These 14 T cell receptor beta chains were all obtained from the same sample, sequenced in a study of T cell repertoires and Cas9 in healthy adults. The table came from immunoSEQ multiplex PCR; TCRdb's copy has only in-frame clones and leaves some out. The sample holds about 22,000 clones, about 90% seen once. Sequencing was carried out using CD4+ effector T cells (CD127+, CD25-, CD137-, CD154-) from PBMCs; culture status not recorded. These receptors originate from a human donor in good health.

The V and J genes are TRBV19 and TRBJ2-1; D perhaps matches TRBD1 (6 bases). CDR1 and CDR2 from the germline V gene are LNHDA and SQIVND (reference sequence). The CDR3 is made up of 14 amino acids. V was shortened by 0 bases and J by 5 bases, with 8 bases between the two germline ends. The CDR3 loop reads CASSIDPGDNEQFF. CDR3 DNA sequence: TGTGCCAGTAGTATAGACCCAGGGGACAATGAGCAGTTCTTC.

The chain combines TRBV7-9 with TRBJ2-5, with no clear D. This CDR3 contains 12 residues. With 6 bases removed from V and 1 base from J, the gap between germline ends came to 6 bases. Germline CDR1 is SEHNR and CDR2 is FQNEAQ (reference sequence). CDR3 sequence reads: CASSSAQETQYF. The CDR3 nucleotides read TGTGCCAGCAGTTCCGCCCAAGAGACCCAGTACTTC. Drawing the rest from reference TRBV7-9 and TRBJ2-5, the complete variable domain is DTGVSQNPRHKITKRGQNVTFRCDPISEHNRLYWYRQTLGQGPEFLTYFQNEAQLEKSRLLSDRFSAERPKGSFSTLEIQRTEQGDSAMYLCASSSAQETQYFGPGTRLLVL.

The CDR3 bases are TGTGCCAGCAGTGTCATCCCCAGGGGCTCTTCGGGCTACACCTTC. This gives the protein CASSVIPRGSSGYTF. The V and J genes are TRBV6-9 and TRBJ1-2; perhaps TRBD1 as D (6 bases). The CDR3 has 15 amino acids. V was pared by 5 bases and J by 8 bases, with 21 bases between. Germline CDR1 and CDR2: MNHGY and SVAAGI.

The chain combines TRBV27 with TRBJ2-3; the match to TRBD2 covers 8 bases. CDR3 length equals 15 residues. Losses at the gene ends were 8 bases for V and 2 bases for J; bases not matched to a gene: 9. Germline V gene data show CDR1 as MNHEY and CDR2 as SMNVEV (reference sequence). The CDR3 sequence is CASCRGGPNTDTQYF. CDR3 DNA: TGTGCCAGCTGCCGGGGGGGGCCCAACACAGATACGCAGTATTTT.

The chain recombines TRBV6-5 with TRBJ1-2; 10 bases map to TRBD1. Germline V gene lookup returns CDR1 MNHEY and CDR2 SVGAGI. This CDR3 region has 15 residues. With V trimmed by 5 bases and J by 3 bases, 6 bases remained unmatched. The CDR3 nucleotides are TGTGCCAGCAGTCGAGACAGGGGGCTTGACTATGGCTACACCTTC. This sequence encodes CASSRDRGLDYGYTF.

The CDR3 reads CASSYTLTGEFEKLFF. As DNA, the CDR3 is TGTGCCAGCAGCTACACCTTAACGGGGGAATTTGAAAAACTGTTTTTT. V and J are TRBV7-9 and TRBJ1-4; D might be TRBD1 (5 bases). Trimming shortened V by 4 bases and J by 7 bases, and 19 bases separated the two germline ends. CDR3 length: 16 amino acids. Germline CDR1 SEHNR, CDR2 FQNEAQ (reference sequence).

Notes on this clone: Other DNA sequences of this sample code for an identical CDR3. The J gene is TRBJ2-7, the V gene TRBV4-2; D is unclear. The CDR3 is 12 residues long. V was cut by 3 bases and J by 4 bases, with 7 bases left in between. Looked up from germline, CDR1 is LGHNA and CDR2 is YNFKEQ. The CDR3 reads CASSQDLYEQYF. CDR3 sequence (DNA): TGTGCCAGCAGCCAGGACCTATACGAGCAGTACTTC.

The chain uses TRBV6-5 and TRBJ1-2; weak D call: TRBD1 (6 bases). This CDR3 is built from 14 residues. In germline, CDR1 is MNHEY, CDR2 SVGAGI. Between the trimmed V and J ends, which lost 2 bases and 4 bases, there was a span of 11 bases. This chain's CDR3 is CASSYGSRGYGYTF. The CDR3 nucleotides are TGTGCCAGCAGTTACGGGTCCAGGGGCTATGGCTACACCTTC.

The chain joins TRBV5-5 to TRBJ1-1; D uncertain. V was clipped by 5 bases and J by 8 bases, with 16 bases between them. The CDR3 runs to 13 residues. Germline CDR1 SGHKS, CDR2 YYEKEE (reference sequence). The DNA of the CDR3 is TGTGCCAGCAGAAGACCGTTTAAGGACGAAGCTTTCTTT. Translated, it gives CASRRPFKDEAFF.

The CDR3 is CASTRANNSPLHF. DNA for the CDR3: TGTGCCAGCACCAGGGCAAATAATTCACCCCTCCACTTT. The chain links TRBV28 to TRBJ1-6, with a possible D match to TRBD1 (5 bases). The CDR3 contains 13 residues. Trimming pared 7 bases from V and 5 bases from J, leaving 9 bases between. CDR1 and CDR2 from the germline V gene are MDHEN and SYDVKM.

The V gene is TRBV10-3, the J gene TRBJ2-1; D remains unclear. The CDR3 sequence is 15 residues long. V lost 0 bases and J lost 1, with 7 bases in between. Per the germline V gene, CDR1 is ENHRY and CDR2 is SYGVKD. The CDR3 region has the DNA TGTGCCATCAGTGAGTCGGCCTCGTCCTACAATGAGCAGTTCTTC. Translating it yields CAISESASSYNEQFF.

The rearrangement uses TRBV28 and TRBJ1-2; D call uncertain. Germline V gene lookup returns CDR1 MDHEN and CDR2 SYDVKM. Trimming removed 5 bases at V and 8 bases at J, with 15 bases between. CDR3 length equals 13 residues. The CDR3 is CASSTRKGAGYTF. The CDR3 nucleotides read TGTGCCAGCAGTACCCGAAAGGGTGCAGGCTACACCTTC.

The V gene is TRBV11-3, the J gene TRBJ2-5, with a possible D match to TRBD2 (7 bases). Looked up from germline, CDR1 is SGHNT and CDR2 is YENEEA. Trimming removed 5 bases from V and 4 bases from J, with 14 bases in between. This CDR3 is 14 amino acids long. The DNA of the CDR3 is TGTGCCAGCAGCCACCCAGGGGAGGGAGAGACCCAGTACTTC. As protein: CASSHPGEGETQYF.

The rearrangement links TRBV5-6 to TRBJ2-1, with D possibly being TRBD2 (6 bases). The ends were cut back, 4 bases at V and 4 bases at J, with 15 bases in the middle. The germline V gene has CDR1 SGHDT and CDR2 YYEEEE. CDR3 length equals 15 residues. CDR3 residues: CASSGTAWDYNEQFF. The CDR3 DNA follows: TGTGCCAGCAGCGGGACTGCCTGGGATTACAATGAGCAGTTCTTC.